Listed below are T cell receptor beta chains from one sample, sequenced in a study of T cells in Graves' hyperthyroidism and ophthalmopathy. TCRdb called the multiplex PCR reads again in MiXCR, with one record for every CDR3 protein. The profile shows 600,000 to 900,000 distinct CDR3 sequences, 16% of them singletons. The sequencing sample was made of blood. All receptors come from a man between 18 and 35 years old with Graves' hyperthyroidism. Both conserved end residues are part of each CDR3. The D gene is left open where the match is weak. Rows give clone size only sometimes, using once, few, many, or a class for an expanded clone.

CDR3: CASSGKGRGANVLTF; DNA: TGTGCCAGCAGCGGTAAGGGGCGTGGGGCCAACGTCCTGACTTTC; V: TRBV5-6; J: TRBJ2-6; size: few; D: NA
CDR3: CASSSAISEQYF; DNA: TGTGCCAGCAGCTCCGCTATAAGCGAGCAGTACTTC; V: TRBV7-6; J: TRBJ2-7; size: many; D: NA
CDR3: CASRAPGTDTQYF; DNA: TGCGCCAGCAGAGCTCCGGGGACAGATACGCAGTATTTT; V: TRBV10-2; J: TRBJ2-3; size: many; D: NA
CDR3: CASSSPTGPLLLTDTQYF; DNA: TGTGCCAGCAGTTCTCCGACAGGGCCCCTCTTACTCACAGATACGCAGTATTTT; V: TRBV12-3/TRBV12-4; J: TRBJ2-3; size: NA; D: TRBD1
CDR3: CASSSDGPGGNQPQHF; DNA: TGTGCCAGCAGCTCGGACGGTCCCGGGGGCAATCAGCCCCAGCATTTT; V: TRBV5-8; J: TRBJ1-5; size: few; D: NA
CDR3: CASSLDGTAEAFF; DNA: TGTGCCAGCAGCTTGGATGGGACAGCTGAAGCTTTCTTT; V: TRBV5-6; J: TRBJ1-1; size: few; D: TRBD1
CDR3: CASGIDRYNEQFF; DNA: TGTGCCAGCGGGATTGACAGGTACAATGAGCAGTTCTTC; V: TRBV2; J: TRBJ2-1; size: few; D: NA
CDR3: CASSTAGQGYNEQFF; DNA: TGTGCCAGCAGTACCGCGGGACAGGGGTACAATGAGCAGTTCTTC; V: TRBV12-3/TRBV12-4; J: TRBJ2-1; size: many; D: TRBD1
CDR3: CASRATGTGLEQFF; DNA: TGTGCCAGCAGAGCTACCGGGACAGGGCTTGAGCAGTTCTTC; V: TRBV28; J: TRBJ2-1; size: many; D: TRBD1
CDR3: CASIARGETQYF; DNA: TGTGCCAGCATTGCCAGGGGGGAGACCCAGTACTTC; V: TRBV6-1; J: TRBJ2-5; size: few; D: TRBD1
CDR3: CASSRGPQGDYGYTF; DNA: TGTGCCAGCAGCCGGGGACCCCAGGGGGACTATGGCTACACCTTC; V: TRBV5-5; J: TRBJ1-2; size: NA; D: TRBD1
CDR3: CASNPGTAYYEQYF; DNA: TGTGCCAGCAACCCTGGGACGGCCTACTACGAGCAGTACTTC; V: TRBV28; J: TRBJ2-7; size: many; D: NA
CDR3: CASSEDGAPPGYTF; DNA: TGTGCCAGCAGTGAGGACGGGGCCCCTCCGGGCTACACCTTC; V: TRBV6-1; J: TRBJ1-2; size: NA; D: NA
CDR3: CASSPDRSATTEAFF; DNA: TGTGCCAGCAGCCCGGACAGGAGTGCGACCACTGAAGCTTTCTTT; V: TRBV13; J: TRBJ1-1; size: few; D: TRBD1
CDR3: CASSQASNSEQFF; DNA: TGCGCCAGCAGCCAAGCGTCGAACAGTGAGCAGTTCTTC; V: TRBV4-1; J: TRBJ2-1; size: NA; D: NA
CDR3: CASGLRFRLNTEAFF; DNA: TGTGCCAGCGGGCTTCGGTTCAGGCTGAACACTGAAGCTTTCTTT; V: TRBV12-3/TRBV12-4; J: TRBJ1-1; size: many; D: NA
CDR3: CASSFRDNIRYEQYF; DNA: TGCGCCAGCAGCTTCCGGGACAATATTCGCTACGAGCAGTACTTC; V: TRBV5-1; J: TRBJ2-7; size: NA; D: NA
CDR3: CSAYSPGQFSYEQYF; DNA: TGCAGTGCTTATTCTCCGGGACAGTTCTCCTACGAGCAGTACTTC; V: TRBV20-1; J: TRBJ2-7; size: many; D: TRBD1
CDR3: CASSTYSGPDNEQFF; DNA: TGTGCCAGCAGTACTTACAGCGGGCCTGACAATGAGCAGTTCTTC; V: TRBV5-6; J: TRBJ2-1; size: NA; D: NA
CDR3: CASSSRSGRSNEQYF; DNA: TGTGCCAGCAGTTCGCGGAGCGGGAGGAGTAACGAGCAGTACTTC; V: TRBV12-3/TRBV12-4; J: TRBJ2-7; size: many; D: TRBD2
CDR3: CASSPAVGNTEAFF; DNA: TGTGCCAGCAGCCCGGCCGTGGGAAACACTGAAGCTTTCTTT; V: TRBV11-3; J: TRBJ1-1; size: NA; D: NA
CDR3: CSARPPSGTNEQFF; DNA: TGCAGTGCTAGACCCCCTAGCGGGACCAATGAGCAGTTCTTC; V: TRBV20-1; J: TRBJ2-1; size: NA; D: TRBD2
CDR3: CASSFMTGGTGELFF; DNA: TGTGCCAGCAGTTTTATGACAGGCGGGACCGGGGAGCTGTTTTTT; V: TRBV12-3/TRBV12-4; J: TRBJ2-2; size: many; D: NA
CDR3: CASSEGLNQPQHF; DNA: TGTGCCAGCAGTGAGGGACTCAATCAGCCCCAGCATTTT; V: TRBV6-1; J: TRBJ1-5; size: NA; D: NA
CDR3: CASSFLGSGVTDTQYF; DNA: TGTGCCAGCAGTTTTTTGGGTAGCGGGGTCACAGATACGCAGTATTTT; V: TRBV27; J: TRBJ2-3; size: few; D: TRBD2
CDR3: CASSLSHSGSFGEQYF; DNA: TGTGCCAGCAGCTTATCCCACAGCGGGAGTTTTGGCGAGCAGTACTTC; V: TRBV13; J: TRBJ2-7; size: NA; D: TRBD2
CDR3: CARGTTLRSYNSPLHF; DNA: TGTGCCAGAGGGACAACCCTACGCTCCTATAATTCACCCCTCCACTTT; V: TRBV19; J: TRBJ1-6; size: NA; D: NA
CDR3: CASRVDRGGNQPQHF; DNA: TGTGCCAGCAGGGTCGACAGGGGTGGCAATCAGCCCCAGCATTTT; V: TRBV13; J: TRBJ1-5; size: NA; D: TRBD1
CDR3: CSALQGLETQYF; DNA: TGCAGTGCTTTACAGGGATTGGAGACCCAGTACTTC; V: TRBV20-1; J: TRBJ2-5; size: NA; D: NA
CDR3: CASSSTSWGTGELFF; DNA: TGTGCCAGCAGCTCGACTAGCTGGGGCACCGGGGAGCTGTTTTTT; V: TRBV11-2; J: TRBJ2-2; size: few; D: TRBD2
CDR3: CATRVAGDEQFF; DNA: TGTGCCACCCGAGTGGCGGGAGATGAGCAGTTCTTC; V: TRBV10-3; J: TRBJ2-1; size: NA; D: TRBD2
CDR3: CASSLPTSKIAGGPGHTQYF; DNA: TGTGCCAGCAGCTTACCCACCTCGAAGATAGCGGGAGGGCCAGGCCATACGCAGTATTTT; V: TRBV7-2; J: TRBJ2-3; size: many; D: TRBD2
CDR3: CASCPWGAGEQYF; DNA: TGTGCCAGCTGCCCCTGGGGGGCTGGAGAGCAGTACTTC; V: TRBV2; J: TRBJ2-7; size: NA; D: NA
CDR3: CASSQESGLAGVYYEQYF; DNA: TGTGCCAGCAGCCAAGAGTCAGGACTAGCGGGAGTCTACTACGAGCAGTACTTC; V: TRBV4-2; J: TRBJ2-7; size: once; D: TRBD2
CDR3: CSASQVEQYF; DNA: TGCAGTGCTAGCCAGGTCGAGCAGTACTTC; V: TRBV20-1; J: TRBJ2-7; size: few; D: NA
CDR3: CAISADVSSYNEQFF; DNA: TGTGCCATCAGCGCCGACGTGAGCTCCTACAATGAGCAGTTCTTC; V: TRBV10-3; J: TRBJ2-1; size: few; D: NA
CDR3: CASSLSSSGRREQYF; DNA: TGTGCCAGCAGTTTATCGTCTAGCGGGAGGCGCGAGCAGTACTTC; V: TRBV28; J: TRBJ2-7; size: many; D: TRBD2
CDR3: CSASQGSEQYF; DNA: TGCAGTGCTAGCCAGGGTTCCGAGCAGTACTTC; V: TRBV20-1; J: TRBJ2-7; size: few; D: NA
CDR3: CSVWLGNNEQFF; DNA: TGCAGCGTTTGGCTGGGAAACAATGAGCAGTTCTTC; V: TRBV29-1; J: TRBJ2-1; size: many; D: NA
CDR3: CASSVNLRLAGLPSEQYF; DNA: TGTGCCAGCAGCGTGAACCTGCGACTAGCGGGACTCCCCTCCGAGCAGTACTTC; V: TRBV11-2; J: TRBJ2-7; size: many; D: TRBD2
CDR3: CSARAGQKLFF; DNA: TGCAGTGCTAGGGCAGGTCAAAAACTGTTTTTT; V: TRBV20-1; J: TRBJ1-4; size: few; D: NA
CDR3: CSVGEDFEAFF; DNA: TGCAGCGTTGGTGAGGACTTTGAAGCTTTCTTT; V: TRBV29-1; J: TRBJ1-1; size: NA; D: NA
CDR3: CASSQDLGQMNTGELFF; DNA: TGCGCCAGCAGCCAAGATCTGGGGCAGATGAACACCGGGGAGCTGTTTTTT; V: TRBV4-3; J: TRBJ2-2; size: NA; D: NA
CDR3: CASSSQGESPYEQYF; DNA: TGTGCCAGCAGCTCCCAAGGGGAATCTCCCTACGAGCAGTACTTC; V: TRBV6-1; J: TRBJ2-7; size: many; D: NA
CDR3: CAISEANGDYGYTF; DNA: TGTGCCATCAGTGAGGCTAACGGGGACTATGGCTACACCTTC; V: TRBV10-3; J: TRBJ1-2; size: many; D: NA
CDR3: CASSLTSGSGEQFF; DNA: TGTGCCAGCAGCCTTACTAGCGGGTCAGGTGAGCAGTTCTTC; V: TRBV12-3/TRBV12-4; J: TRBJ2-1; size: few; D: TRBD2
CDR3: CASSPQGDYGYTF; DNA: TGTGCCAGCAGTCCTCAGGGTGACTATGGCTACACCTTC; V: TRBV27; J: TRBJ1-2; size: many; D: NA